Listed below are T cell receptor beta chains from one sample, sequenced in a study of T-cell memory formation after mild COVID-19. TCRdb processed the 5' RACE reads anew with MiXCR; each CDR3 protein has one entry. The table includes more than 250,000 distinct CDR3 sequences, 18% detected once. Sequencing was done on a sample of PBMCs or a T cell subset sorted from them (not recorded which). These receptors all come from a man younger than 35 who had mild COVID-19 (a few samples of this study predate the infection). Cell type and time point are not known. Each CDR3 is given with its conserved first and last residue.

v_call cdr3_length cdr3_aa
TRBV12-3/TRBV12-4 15 CASSSSGGVDNEQFF
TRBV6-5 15 CASLTYRGDFSEQYF
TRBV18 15 CASSHRDSNTGELFF
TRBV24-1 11 CATSATDTQYF
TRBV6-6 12 CASGGAYNEQFF
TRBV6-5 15 CASSYWGTGESPLHF
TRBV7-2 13 CASSPDRGGTIYF
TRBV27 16 CASSLSLRTGGSGYTF
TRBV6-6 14 CASREGSGANVLTF
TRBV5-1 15 CASSFGGSETGELFF
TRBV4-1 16 CASSQAPGDREETQYF
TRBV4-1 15 CASSLRDRGNSPLHF
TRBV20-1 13 CSARTRGPGGYTF
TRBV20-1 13 CSARDLDSSTQYF
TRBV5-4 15 CASSWSGSVLDGYTF
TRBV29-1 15 CSVGDPDSHHSPLHF
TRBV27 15 CASSPGLVGTGELFF
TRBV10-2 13 CASSQTQGIEQYF
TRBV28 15 CASREGQGVWDEQFF
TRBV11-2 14 CASSALRTTGELFF
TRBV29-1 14 CSVETGGLQETQYF
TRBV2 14 CASSEGTTKNIQYF
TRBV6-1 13 CASSPAFSYEQYF
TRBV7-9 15 CASSLGGGRFNEQFF
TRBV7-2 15 CASSLEGGGTQTQYF
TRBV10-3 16 CAISEHPGPSNQPQHF
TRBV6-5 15 CASSYSRGNNQPQHF
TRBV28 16 CASSPGVGGATDTQYF
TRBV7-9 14 CASSSTGAGSPLHF
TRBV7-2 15 CASSLGTSVYNEQFF
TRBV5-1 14 CASSSALRDHEQYF
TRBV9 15 CASSQGTGGNYGYTF
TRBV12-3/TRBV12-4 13 CASSRLNGGEQFF
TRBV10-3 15 CAIRPGGGFTGELFF
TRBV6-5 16 CASSSHPTGANSPLHF
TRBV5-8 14 CASSSRDSFYEQYF
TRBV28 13 CASSLLEYDTQYF
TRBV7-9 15 CASSHTGDPYNEQFF
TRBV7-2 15 CASSPRLAGVETQYF
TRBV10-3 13 CAIRGTPNTEAFF
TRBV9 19 CASSDPPPSGEAGANVLTF
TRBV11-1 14 CASSYGTGSGELFF
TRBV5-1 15 CASSRSETRGNEQFF
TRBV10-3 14 CAIASGGAINEQFF
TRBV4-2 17 CASSQGRGRSSYNEQFF
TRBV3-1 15 CASSQSGLAANIQYF
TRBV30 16 CAWSTLTGGKRYEQYF
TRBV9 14 CASSEQGRKETQYF
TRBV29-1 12 CSVVVLGQLQYF
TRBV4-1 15 CATRQGGGINSPLHF
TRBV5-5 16 CASSKSGTGGYNEQFF
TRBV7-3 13 CASSPIGGNTIYF
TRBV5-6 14 CASSLKGGQETQYF
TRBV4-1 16 CASSQDRGQGAGEQYF
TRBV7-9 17 CASSWTGGPPSTDTQYF
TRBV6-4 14 CASRRTTLYLGYTF
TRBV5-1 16 CASSSGLAGATGELFF